This T cell receptor (beta chain) is drawn from a study of PD-1 blockade in classical Hodgkin lymphoma. Germline V gene lookup returns CDR1 SGHVS and CDR2 FQNEAQ. The V and J ends lost 2 bases and 6 bases respectively, with 19 bases between them. The CDR3 loop spans 16 amino acids. With respect to this clone: Its antigen is unknown.

Produced via immunoSEQ multiplex PCR; TCRdb's table is partial and in-frame only. The profile covers about 35,000 clones, with approximately 69% appearing a single time and 11% to 15% taken by the ten largest. Broader study findings: Reports indicated that newly diagnosed patients had lower baseline TCR diversity than healthy donors did. CD4+ TCR diversity climbed significantly by C4D1, unlike CD8+ TCR diversity.

With no exception, relapse followed autologous stem cell transplantation in all patients, and brentuximab vedotin exposure varied. The rearrangement uses TRBV7-8 and TRBJ1-2; perhaps TRBD1 as D (5 bases). This TCR derives from a human donor with classical Hodgkin lymphoma. The specimen comprised peripheral blood mononuclear cells (PBMCs), sampled before the second cycle of nivolumab. CDR3 in amino acids: CASSLNTGGRGHGYTF. CDR3 coding DNA: TGTGCCAGCAGCTTAAATACTGGCGGGAGGGGCCATGGCTACACCTTC.